This entry is about one T cell receptor (beta chain). No antigen is known for it. This sample stems from a study of blood T cells in healthy people across ages. Study results and limitations: With donor CMV status unknown, expanded clonotype changes were possibly confounded.

A second 7 to 11 cycle PCR used barcoded and J-beta primers. TCRdb processed the 5' RACE reads anew with MiXCR; each CDR3 protein has one entry. The sample lists over 700,000 distinct CDR3 sequences; approximately 25% were seen once. The CDR3 contains 16 residues. Losses at the gene ends were 4 bases for V and 6 bases for J; bases not matched to a gene: 10. CDR1 is SGDLS and CDR2 is YYNGEE in the germline V gene. This sample also belongs to another study, concerning T cells of mothers and their children.

The genes are TRBV9 and TRBJ1-6; 7 nucleotides match TRBD1. Sequenced input: blood. The receptor's source is a boy aged 5-17 years in good health. In nucleotides, the CDR3 is TGTGCCAGCAGCCCGTCCACGGGACAGCTTAATTCACCCCTCCACTTT. It specifies CASSPSTGQLNSPLHF.